This entry describes one T cell receptor beta chain. Its antigen is undetermined. Assay: immunoSEQ multiplex PCR; the TCRdb copy retains only in-frame clones and omits some. This sample has 10,000 to 12,000 clones, with over 70% found just once. The data originate from a study of somatic mutations in cytotoxic T cells in rheumatoid arthritis. At the level of the study: Flow sorting at nearly 100% purity was applied to some V beta antibody-stained T-cell populations, which included V beta1+ cells sequenced for TCRB. Findings of the study overall: There was no significant difference in CD8+ T-cell clonality between rheumatoid arthritis patients and age-matched healthy controls. Reported slight underrepresentation of TRBV07 in rheumatoid arthritis patients was not subjected to multiple-comparison adjustment.

Trimming took 2 bases from V and 5 from J, leaving 8 bases between them. This CDR3 has 13 residues. CDR1 and CDR2 (germline): MNHEY, SMNVEV (reference sequence). The origin of this receptor is a man in his fifties or sixties in good health. This rearrangement joins TRBV27 to TRBJ2-3; D is possibly TRBD1 (5 bases). The sequencing input was CD8+ T cells sorted from blood. In DNA form, the CDR3 reads TGTGCCAGCAGTTTAAGGGGAATAGATACGCAGTATTTT. It is translated as CASSLRGIDTQYF.